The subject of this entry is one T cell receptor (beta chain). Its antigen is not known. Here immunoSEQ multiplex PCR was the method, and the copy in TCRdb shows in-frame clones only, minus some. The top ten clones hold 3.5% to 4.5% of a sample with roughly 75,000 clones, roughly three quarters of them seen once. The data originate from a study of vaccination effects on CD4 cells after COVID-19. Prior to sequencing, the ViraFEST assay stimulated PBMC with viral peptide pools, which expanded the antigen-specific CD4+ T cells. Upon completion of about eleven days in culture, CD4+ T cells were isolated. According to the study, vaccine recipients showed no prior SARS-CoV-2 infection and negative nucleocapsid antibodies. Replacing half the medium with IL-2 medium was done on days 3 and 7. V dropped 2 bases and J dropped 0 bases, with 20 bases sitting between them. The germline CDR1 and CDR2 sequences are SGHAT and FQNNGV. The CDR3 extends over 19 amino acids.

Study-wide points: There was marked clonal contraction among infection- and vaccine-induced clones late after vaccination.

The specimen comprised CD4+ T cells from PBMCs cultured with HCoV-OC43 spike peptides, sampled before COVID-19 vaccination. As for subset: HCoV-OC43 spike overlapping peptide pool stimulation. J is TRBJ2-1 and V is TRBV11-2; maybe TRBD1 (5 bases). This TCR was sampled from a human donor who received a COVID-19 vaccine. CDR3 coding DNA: TGTGCCAGCAGCTTAAGGTCCGGGCCAGGGCAACGCTCCTACAATGAGCAGTTCTTC. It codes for CASSLRSGPGQRSYNEQFF. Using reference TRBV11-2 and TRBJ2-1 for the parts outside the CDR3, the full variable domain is EAGVAQSPRYKIIEKRQSVAFWCNPISGHATLYWYQQILGQGPKLLIQFQNNGVVDDSQLPKDRFSAERLKGVDSTLKIQPAKLEDSAVYLCASSLRSGPGQRSYNEQFFGPGTRLTVL.